The clone carrying this TCR beta chain was seen more than once but under ten times. Its antigen is not known. This specimen comes from a study of T cells in Graves' hyperthyroidism and ophthalmopathy. Background on the study: Blood was drawn when the patient was first diagnosed and still untreated. Overall study findings and caveats: A model built on 13 V-J features separated ophthalmopathy from stable hyperthyroidism.

The investigators amplified TCR beta CDR3 regions from RNA transcripts. RT-PCR in the first round (using the HTBI primer set) targeted the TCR CDR3. TCRdb redid the calling of the multiplex PCR reads with MiXCR, one entry per CDR3 protein. The sample lists about 620,000 distinct CDR3 sequences, roughly 17% occurring once. Patients aged 18 to 65 had newly diagnosed hyperthyroidism that had lasted under 2 months. Diagnoses were established using clinical symptoms, serum thyroxine and TRAb, thyroid ultrasound and orbital computed tomography. From germline, CDR1 is SGDLS and CDR2 YYNGEE. The CDR3 extends over 17 amino acids. Trimming pared 0 bases from V and 6 bases from J, leaving 19 bases between.

This TCR derives from a woman under 40 with Graves' hyperthyroidism. The specimen was blood. J is TRBJ2-1 and V is TRBV9, with a tentative D call TRBD2 (5 bases). The CDR3 sequence is CASSVAISALTVNEQFF. The CDR3, as DNA: TGTGCCAGCAGCGTAGCGATTAGCGCCCTGACGGTCAATGAGCAGTTCTTC.